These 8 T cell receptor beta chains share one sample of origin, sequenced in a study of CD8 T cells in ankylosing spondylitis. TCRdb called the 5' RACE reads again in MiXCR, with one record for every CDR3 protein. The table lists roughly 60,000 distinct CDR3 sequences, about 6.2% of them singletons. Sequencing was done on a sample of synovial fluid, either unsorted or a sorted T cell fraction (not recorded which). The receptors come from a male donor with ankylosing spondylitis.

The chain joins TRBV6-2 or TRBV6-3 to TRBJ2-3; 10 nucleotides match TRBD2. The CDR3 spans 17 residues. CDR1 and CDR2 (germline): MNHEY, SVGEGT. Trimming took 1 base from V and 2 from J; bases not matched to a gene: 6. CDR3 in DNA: TGTGCCAGCAGTTACTGGGCTAGCGGGAGCCCCACAGATACGCAGTATTTT. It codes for CASSYWASGSPTDTQYF.

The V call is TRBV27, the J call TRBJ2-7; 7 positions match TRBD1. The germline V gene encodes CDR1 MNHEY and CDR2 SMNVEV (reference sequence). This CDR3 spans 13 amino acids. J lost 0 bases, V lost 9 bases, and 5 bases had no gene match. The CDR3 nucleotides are TGTGCCAGGATACAGGGGAGCTCCTACGAGCAGTACTTC. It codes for CARIQGSSYEQYF.

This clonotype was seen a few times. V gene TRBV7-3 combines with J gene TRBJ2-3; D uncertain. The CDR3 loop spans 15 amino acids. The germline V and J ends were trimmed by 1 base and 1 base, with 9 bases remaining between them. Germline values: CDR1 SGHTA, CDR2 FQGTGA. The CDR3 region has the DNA TGTGCCAGCAGCTTAAGGACGGGTCGCACAGATACGCAGTATTTT. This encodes CASSLRTGRTDTQYF.

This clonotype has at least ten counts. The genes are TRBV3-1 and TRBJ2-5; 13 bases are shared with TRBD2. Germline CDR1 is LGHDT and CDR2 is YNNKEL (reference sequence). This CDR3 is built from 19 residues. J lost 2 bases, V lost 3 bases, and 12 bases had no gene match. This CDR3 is CASSQGWTSGSRGQETQYF. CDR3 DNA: TGTGCCAGCAGCCAGGGATGGACTAGCGGGAGTAGAGGGCAAGAGACCCAGTACTTC.

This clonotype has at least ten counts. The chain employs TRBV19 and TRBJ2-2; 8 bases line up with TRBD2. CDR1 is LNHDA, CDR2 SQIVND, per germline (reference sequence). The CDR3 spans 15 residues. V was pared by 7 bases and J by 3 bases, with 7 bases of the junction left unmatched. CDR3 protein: CASTLRGGDTGELFF. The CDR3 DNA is TGTGCCAGTACCCTCCGGGGGGGAGACACCGGGGAGCTGTTTTTT.

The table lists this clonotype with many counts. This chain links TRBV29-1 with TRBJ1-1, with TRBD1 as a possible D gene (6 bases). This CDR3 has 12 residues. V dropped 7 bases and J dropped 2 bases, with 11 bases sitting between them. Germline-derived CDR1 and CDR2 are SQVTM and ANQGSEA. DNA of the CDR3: TGCAGCGCAGGACAGCAAAACACTGAAGCTTTCTTT. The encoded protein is CSAGQQNTEAFF.

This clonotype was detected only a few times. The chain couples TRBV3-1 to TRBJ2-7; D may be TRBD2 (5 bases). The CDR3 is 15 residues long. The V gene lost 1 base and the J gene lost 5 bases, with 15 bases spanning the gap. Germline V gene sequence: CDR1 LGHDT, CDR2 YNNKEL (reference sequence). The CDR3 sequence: CASSQGARYGNEQYF. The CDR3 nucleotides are TGTGCCAGCAGCCAAGGGGCAAGATACGGGAACGAGCAGTACTTC.

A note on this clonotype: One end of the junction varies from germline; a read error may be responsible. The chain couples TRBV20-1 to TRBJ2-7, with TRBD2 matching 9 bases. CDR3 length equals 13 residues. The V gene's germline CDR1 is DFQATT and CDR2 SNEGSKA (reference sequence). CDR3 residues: CSASLAGAYVQYF. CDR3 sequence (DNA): TGCAGTGCTAGCTTAGCGGGGGCCTACGTGCAGTACTTC.